These 25 T cell receptor beta chains were all obtained from the same sample, sequenced in a study of T-cell reconstitution after alpha-beta-depleted transplantation in children. TCRbeta library construction was performed incorporating unique molecular identifiers. TCRdb used MiXCR to reprocess the PCR reads, holding one entry per CDR3 protein. The data show 200,000 or so distinct CDR3 sequences, approximately 6% seen once. The sample here was PBMCs, taken before TCRalphabeta/CD19-depleted stem cell transplant. These TCRs come from a girl under three years old with combined immunodeficiency, due to receive a stem cell transplant.

At least ten counts were recorded for this clonotype. One end of the junction is discordant with germline, which a read error may explain. The J gene is TRBJ2-3, the V gene TRBV5-1; the D is unclear. This CDR3 spans 12 amino acids. The germline CDR1 and CDR2 sequences are SGHRS and YFSETQ. CDR3 region: CASSPSTDTQYF. CDR3 sequence (DNA): TGTGCCAGCAGCCCAAGCACAGATACGCAGTATTTT.

The table lists this clonotype with many counts. V usage is TRBV29-1 and J usage is TRBJ2-7, with 12 bases that match TRBD2. J was trimmed by 5 bases and V by 3 bases; bases with no gene match: 5. The germline V gene encodes CDR1 SQVTM and CDR2 ANQGSEA. The CDR3 totals 14 residues. CDR3 protein: CSVDSLAGGNEQYF. CDR3 bases: TGCAGCGTTGATTCTCTAGCGGGGGGGAACGAGCAGTACTTC.

In its sample, this clonotype was seen many times. The chain combines TRBV4-2 with TRBJ1-5; TRBD1 agrees at 9 bases. V gave up 3 bases and J gave up 6 bases; unmatched junction bases: 9. The CDR3 covers 16 residues. Germline V CDR1 and CDR2: LGHNA, YNFKEQ. CDR3 loop: CASSHPGTGIGQPQHF. As DNA, the CDR3 is TGTGCCAGCAGCCATCCCGGGACAGGGATAGGTCAGCCCCAGCATTTT.

The sample holds many counts of this clonotype. The V and J genes are TRBV7-2 and TRBJ2-7, with D unclear. The germline V gene encodes CDR1 SGHTA and CDR2 FQGNSA. This CDR3 is 12 amino acids long. Trimming shortened V by 5 bases and J by 2 bases, and 7 bases separated the two germline ends. CDR3 DNA sequence: TGTGCCAGCAGCCTTAGTACCTACGAGCAGTACTTC. It codes for CASSLSTYEQYF.

This clonotype came up many times. The rearrangement links TRBV28 to TRBJ2-7; 9 nucleotides agree with TRBD1. Germline V gene lookup returns CDR1 MDHEN and CDR2 SYDVKM. The trim removed 6 bases at V and 1 base at J, leaving 4 bases unmatched. This CDR3 is 14 amino acids long. CDR3 region: CASRLGTGSYEQYF. In DNA, the CDR3 is TGTGCCAGCAGACTCGGGACAGGGTCCTACGAGCAGTACTTC.

V usage is TRBV5-8 and J usage is TRBJ2-2; D is undetermined. This CDR3 has 17 residues. V gave up 4 bases and J gave up 6 bases, with 22 bases separating them. Looked up from germline, CDR1 is SGHTS and CDR2 is YDEGEE. The CDR3 DNA reads TGTGCCAGCAGCCAGAACATTGGGAAGGGAAAGGCCGGGGAGCTGTTTTTT. Translation gives CASSQNIGKGKAGELFF.

This clonotype was seen at least ten times. The V call is TRBV7-2, the J call TRBJ1-6, with TRBD1 matching over 10 bases. This CDR3 region has 17 residues. CDR1 is SGHTA and CDR2 is FQGNSA in the germline V gene. V shed 4 bases, J shed 3 bases, and the junction held 6 bases outside the gene matches. In DNA, the CDR3 is TGTGCCAGCAGCTCGGGACAGGGGCAGGACTATAATTCACCCCTCCACTTT. Protein: CASSSGQGQDYNSPLHF.

This clonotype was detected many times. The chain recombines TRBV6-1 with TRBJ2-3; no firm D call. Between the trimmed V and J ends, which lost 5 bases and 1 base, there was a span of 13 bases. The CDR3 is 15 amino acids. CDR1 is MNHNS, CDR2 SASEGT, per germline. The CDR3 DNA reads TGTGCCAGCAGTCGCCCTCAGGCCGGCACAGATACGCAGTATTTT. Translating gives CASSRPQAGTDTQYF.

This clonotype has at least ten counts. The CDR3 coding sequence is TGTGCCAGCAGTTTTGGTTTTGGGGGGGTTGTCCAAGAGACCCAGTACTTC. Protein product: CASSFGFGGVVQETQYF. The chain carries TRBV12-3 or TRBV12-4 and TRBJ2-5; TRBD2 matches 7 bases. This CDR3 comprises 17 residues. The V segment lost 3 bases and the J segment 1 base; nucleotides outside the gene matches: 11.

The V and J genes are TRBV6-2 or TRBV6-3 and TRBJ2-3; the D gene is possibly TRBD2 (5 bases). Germline loops: CDR1 MNHEY, CDR2 SVGEGT. This CDR3 is 17 amino acids long. V lost 2 bases, J lost 0 bases, and 15 bases lay in between. This CDR3 is CASSYEGRPSSTDTQYF. CDR3 sequence (DNA): TGTGCCAGCAGTTACGAGGGCAGACCTTCTAGCACAGATACGCAGTATTTT.

In regard to this clonotype: Since a much larger clone is just one base distant, this may be a read error. This chain connects TRBV15 to TRBJ1-4, with D perhaps TRBD1 (6 bases). From germline, CDR1 is LNHNV and CDR2 YYDKDF (reference sequence). The CDR3 has 19 amino acids. The CDR3 sequence: CATSREVEQGFATNEKVFF. The CDR3 bases are TGTGCCACCAGCAGAGAAGTCGAACAGGGATTTGCAACTAATGAAAAAGTGTTTTTT. Variable domain in full (rest from reference TRBV15 and TRBJ1-4): DAMVIQNPRYQVTQFGKPVTLSCSQTLNHNVMYWYQQKSSQAPKLLFHYYDKDFNNEADTPDNFQSRRPNTSFCFLDIRSPGLGDTAMYLCATSREVEQGFATNEKVFFGSGTQLSVL.

This clonotype was observed at least ten times. This chain links TRBV5-5 with TRBJ1-5; 7 bases fit TRBD1. The germline V gene encodes CDR1 SGHKS and CDR2 YYEKEE (reference sequence). The CDR3 consists of 18 residues. The trim removed 0 bases at V and 0 bases at J, leaving 9 bases unmatched. CDR3 amino acids: CASSLVGGASYSNQPQHF. In nucleotides, the CDR3 is TGTGCCAGCAGCTTGGTAGGGGGCGCCTCTTATAGCAATCAGCCCCAGCATTTT.

The sample holds many counts of this clonotype. The chain joins TRBV4-3 to TRBJ2-1; 11 bases map to TRBD2. The ends lost 4 bases at V and 6 bases at J; junction bases unmatched: 8. Germline V lookup: CDR1 LGHNA, CDR2 YSLEER. This CDR3 contains 16 residues. CDR3 nucleotides: TGCGCCAGCAGCCTCCTCCCCGGACTAGCGGGCAATGAGCAGTTCTTC. Amino acid sequence: CASSLLPGLAGNEQFF.

This clonotype was observed a few times. The junction shows a germline mismatch at one end, possibly a read error. The chain uses TRBV12-3 or TRBV12-4 and TRBJ1-2; no clear D. The CDR3 has 11 residues. For the CDR3, the DNA is TGTGCCAGCAGTTCGGCGCACTCCTTTGAATTC. Amino acids: CASSSAHSFEF.

The chain employs TRBV2 and TRBJ2-7; D is unresolved. With 4 bases removed from V and 0 bases from J, the gap between germline ends came to 7 bases. This CDR3 comprises 13 residues. Germline assignment: CDR1 SNHLY and CDR2 FYNNEI. In DNA, the CDR3 is TGTGCCAGCAGTGCGCAGGACTCCTACGAGCAGTACTTC. It encodes CASSAQDSYEQYF.

This clonotype was observed many times. The V call is TRBV12-3 or TRBV12-4, the J call TRBJ1-5, with 8 positions matching TRBD1. V lost 0 bases and J lost 5; bases outside the gene matches: 3. This CDR3 has 15 residues. Here the CDR3 DNA reads TGTGCCAGCAGTTTAGCCGGGACAGGTTATCAGCCCCAGCATTTT. It codes for CASSLAGTGYQPQHF.

This clonotype appeared many times. The chain combines TRBV12-3 or TRBV12-4 with TRBJ2-6; D uncertain. CDR3 size: 12 residues. Trimming pared 3 bases from V and 4 bases from J, leaving 1 base between. CDR3 coding DNA: TGTGCCAGCAGTTTCGGGGCCAACGTCCTGACTTTC. Protein: CASSFGANVLTF.

V and J are TRBV4-1 and TRBJ1-2, with unresolved D. Trimming cost V 3 bases and J 0 bases, with 8 bases left between them. This CDR3 has 14 amino acids. Germline loops: CDR1 MGHRA, CDR2 YSYEKL. CDR3 in amino acids: CASSHPISNYGYTF. CDR3 DNA: TGCGCCAGCAGCCACCCTATATCTAACTATGGCTACACCTTC.

The sample holds many counts of this clonotype. The V and J genes are TRBV12-3 or TRBV12-4 and TRBJ1-1; D remains unclear. This CDR3 region has 12 residues. The ends were cut back, 6 bases at V and 2 bases at J, with 7 bases in the middle. The CDR3 DNA sequence: TGTGCCAGCAGCTACACCAACACTGAAGCTTTCTTT. Translation gives CASSYTNTEAFF.

This clonotype was recorded at least ten times. The genes are TRBV28 and TRBJ2-1; 8 bases line up with TRBD2. Unmatched junction bases numbered 16, after V lost 3 bases and J lost 0 bases. There are 20 residues in the CDR3. Germline CDR1 and CDR2: MDHEN and SYDVKM. For the CDR3, the DNA is TGTGCCAGCAGTTTTTCCCTTGGGCGGGAGGACTTCTACTCCTACAATGAGCAGTTCTTC. It yields the protein CASSFSLGREDFYSYNEQFF.

This clonotype has ten or more counts. The chain is built from TRBV29-1 and TRBJ1-4, with 7 bases aligning to TRBD1. V shed 7 bases and J 0 bases; nucleotides not matched to a gene: 8. Per the germline V gene, CDR1 is SQVTM and CDR2 is ANQGSEA. The CDR3 sequence is 15 residues long. CDR3 DNA: TGCAGCGATACCGACAGGGTAGCAACTAATGAAAAACTGTTTTTT. It yields the protein CSDTDRVATNEKLFF.

This clonotype was detected many times. Written as DNA, the CDR3 is TGTGCCAGCAGTTACCCGGGACAGGGAAGCCACGAGCAGTACTTC. This translates into CASSYPGQGSHEQYF. This rearrangement joins TRBV6-8 to TRBJ2-7; 9 nucleotides match TRBD1. With V trimmed by 2 bases and J by 5 bases, 7 bases remained unmatched. CDR3 size: 15 residues. Germline V CDR1 and CDR2: MNHGY, SAAAGT.

This clonotype was counted at least ten times. The rearrangement uses TRBV5-1 and TRBJ2-1, with D possibly being TRBD2 (6 bases). V was cut by 4 bases and J by 6 bases, with 20 bases left in between. The CDR3 spans 16 residues. The germline gives CDR1 SGHRS, CDR2 YFSETQ. CDR3 sequence reads: CASSLPGRLMSNEQFF. The CDR3 nucleotides read TGCGCCAGCAGCCTCCCCGGGAGATTGATGTCCAATGAGCAGTTCTTC. Complete variable domain (other parts from reference TRBV5-1 and TRBJ2-1): KAGVTQTPRYLIKTRGQQVTLSCSPISGHRSVSWYQQTPGQGLQFLFEYFSETQRNKGNFPGRFSGRQFSNSRSEMNVSTLELGDSALYLCASSLPGRLMSNEQFFGPGTRLTVL.

This clonotype was observed many times. Here the CDR3 DNA reads TGTGCCACCAGCAGTCCCCTTTTGGGATACGAGCAGTACTTC. It codes for CATSSPLLGYEQYF. The rearrangement uses TRBV15 and TRBJ2-7; D gene uncertain. Germline V gene lookup returns CDR1 LNHNV and CDR2 YYDKDF (reference sequence). The length of the CDR3 is 14 residues. Trimming took off 3 bases at V and 4 bases at J, with 13 bases between the two ends. Drawing the rest from reference TRBV15 and TRBJ2-7, the complete variable domain is DAMVIQNPRYQVTQFGKPVTLSCSQTLNHNVMYWYQQKSSQAPKLLFHYYDKDFNNEADTPDNFQSRRPNTSFCFLDIRSPGLGDTAMYLCATSSPLLGYEQYFGPGTRLTVT.

This clonotype has at least ten counts. DNA of the CDR3: TGTGCCAGCAGCCAGGAGCTGGCCCCTATCTACAATGAGCAGTTCTTC. This codes for CASSQELAPIYNEQFF. V usage is TRBV4-2 and J usage is TRBJ2-1; no definite D call. Germline CDR1 LGHNA, CDR2 YNFKEQ. The CDR3 contains 16 residues. Trimming pared 3 bases from V and 3 bases from J, leaving 15 bases between.